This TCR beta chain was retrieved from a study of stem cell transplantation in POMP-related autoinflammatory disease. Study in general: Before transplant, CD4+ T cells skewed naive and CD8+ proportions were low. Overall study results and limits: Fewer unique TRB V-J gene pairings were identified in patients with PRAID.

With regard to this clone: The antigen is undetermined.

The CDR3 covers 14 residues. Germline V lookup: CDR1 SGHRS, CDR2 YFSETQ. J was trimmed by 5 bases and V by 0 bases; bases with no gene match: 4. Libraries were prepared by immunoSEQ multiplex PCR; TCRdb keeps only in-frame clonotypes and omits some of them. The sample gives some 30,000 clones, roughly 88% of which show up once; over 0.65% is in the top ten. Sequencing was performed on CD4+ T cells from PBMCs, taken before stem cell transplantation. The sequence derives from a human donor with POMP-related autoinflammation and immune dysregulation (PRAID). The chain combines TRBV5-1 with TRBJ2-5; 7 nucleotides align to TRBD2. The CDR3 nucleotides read TGCGCCAGCAGCTTGGCCAACGGGGGGGAGACCCAGTACTTC. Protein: CASSLANGGETQYF.